These 29 T cell receptor beta chains were all obtained from the same sample, sequenced in a study of CD8 T cells in ankylosing spondylitis. Whole-study findings and limits: Blood of patients with ankylosing spondylitis appeared to be characterized by a TCR beta motif of eight highly homologous variants.

These TCRs are of unknown antigen specificity. TCRdb recomputed calls from the 5' RACE reads with MiXCR, one row per CDR3 protein. The data contain 200,000 to 250,000 distinct CDR3 sequences, 18% of them singletons. Sequencing was performed on blood, either unsorted or a sorted T cell fraction (not recorded which). Source of these receptors: a male donor with ankylosing spondylitis.

The chain employs TRBV10-3 and TRBJ1-1; 11 bases map to TRBD1. Germline V gene sequence: CDR1 ENHRY, CDR2 SYGVKD. CDR3 size: 16 residues. The J segment lost 0 bases and the V segment lost 5 bases, leaving 5 bases of the junction unmatched. The CDR3 DNA sequence: TGTGCCATCAGTCGGACAGGGGGCGATGTGAACACTGAAGCTTTCTTT. Protein sequence: CAISRTGGDVNTEAFF.

The table lists this clonotype with a few counts. The chain uses TRBV14 and TRBJ1-1; 7 nucleotides agree with TRBD1. Germline V gene data show CDR1 as SGHDN and CDR2 as FVKESK. The CDR3 extends over 15 amino acids. J was trimmed by 1 base and V by 3 bases; bases with no gene match: 5. The CDR3 nucleotides read TGTGCCAGCAGCCAGCAGACAGGGTGGAACACTGAAGCTTTCTTT. Residues: CASSQQTGWNTEAFF.

This clonotype was counted many times. The V and J genes are TRBV4-1 and TRBJ1-1; D remains unclear. CDR3 size: 15 residues. With 0 bases removed from V and 0 bases from J, the gap between germline ends came to 8 bases. CDR1 is MGHRA, CDR2 YSYEKL, per germline. The CDR3 is CASSQDPSMNTEAFF. The CDR3, as DNA: TGCGCCAGCAGCCAAGATCCCAGCATGAACACTGAAGCTTTCTTT.

This chain links TRBV6-1 with TRBJ2-3; maybe TRBD2 (6 bases). V lost 6 bases and J lost 6, with 13 bases in between. Germline loops: CDR1 MNHNS, CDR2 SASEGT. The CDR3 is made up of 13 amino acids. Here the CDR3 DNA reads TGTGCCAGCAGGCCTAATCGGGGGGATACGCAGTATTTT. It encodes CASRPNRGDTQYF.

This clonotype was counted many times. This sequence joins TRBV2 and TRBJ2-5; 12 nucleotides agree with TRBD2. V was pared by 10 bases and J by 6 bases, with 9 bases of the junction left unmatched. Germline V gene data show CDR1 as SNHLY and CDR2 as FYNNEI. The CDR3 totals 14 residues. Here the CDR3 DNA reads TGTGCCACCCGAGGACTAGCGGGGAGAAAGACCCAGTACTTC. Residues: CATRGLAGRKTQYF. Drawing the rest from reference TRBV2 and TRBJ2-5, the complete variable domain is EPEVTQTPSHQVTQMGQEVILRCVPISNHLYFYWYRQILGQKVEFLVSFYNNEISEKSEIFDDQFSVERPDGSNFTLKIRSTKLEDSAMYFCATRGLAGRKTQYFGPGTRLLVL.

V and J are TRBV7-9 and TRBJ2-5, with a possible D match to TRBD1 (6 bases). The CDR3 totals 15 residues. CDR1 is SEHNR and CDR2 is FQNEAQ in the germline V gene (reference sequence). Trimming left V 4 bases short and J 2 bases short, with 14 bases between. The CDR3 protein is CASSWLGTTQETQYF. CDR3 DNA sequence: TGTGCCAGCAGCTGGTTGGGGACAACGCAAGAGACCCAGTACTTC.

This clonotype occurred a few times. The J gene is TRBJ2-7, the V gene TRBV4-1; TRBD2 matches 9 bases. Trimming removed 1 base from V and 3 bases from J; junction bases left unmatched: 4. The CDR3 has 15 residues. The germline gives CDR1 MGHRA, CDR2 YSYEKL. The CDR3 sequence: CASSQATSGYYEQYF. CDR3 nucleotides: TGCGCCAGCAGCCAAGCAACTAGCGGGTACTACGAGCAGTACTTC.

This clonotype was observed a few times. The chain employs TRBV30 and TRBJ2-2; D may be TRBD1 (6 bases). Deletions cut 4 bases from V and 2 bases from J, with 14 bases between. This CDR3 contains 15 residues. Looked up from germline, CDR1 is GTSNPN and CDR2 is SVGIG (reference sequence). The CDR3: CAWTPGDLNTGELFF. CDR3 nucleotides: TGTGCCTGGACCCCAGGGGACCTTAACACCGGGGAGCTGTTTTTT.

This rearrangement joins TRBV11-3 to TRBJ2-1; 11 positions match TRBD1. This CDR3 contains 17 residues. Germline CDR1 is SGHNT and CDR2 is YENEEA. J was trimmed by 8 bases and V by 1 base; bases with no gene match: 10. As DNA, the CDR3 is TGTGCCAGCAGCTTAGTGGAGTGGACAGGGGGCTTCGATGAGCAGTTCTTC. This codes for CASSLVEWTGGFDEQFF.

This clonotype was observed a few times. CDR3 in amino acids: CASSLTAQLNTEAFF. The CDR3 DNA follows: TGTGCCAGCAGCTTGACGGCGCAGCTGAACACTGAAGCTTTCTTT. J is TRBJ1-1 and V is TRBV12-3 or TRBV12-4; D is uncertain. V lost 6 bases and J 0 bases, leaving 14 bases between the germline ends. This CDR3 spans 15 amino acids.

The chain recombines TRBV6-1 with TRBJ2-7; perhaps TRBD1 as D (8 bases). This CDR3 has 16 residues. The germline CDR1 and CDR2 sequences are MNHNS and SASEGT. Trimming stripped 6 bases from V and 5 bases from J, with 23 bases between. The CDR3 reads CASSSFFRTGRDEQYF. In nucleotides, the CDR3 is TGTGCCAGCAGCTCCTTTTTCCGGACAGGGAGGGACGAGCAGTACTTC.

This clonotype was observed a handful of times. V gene TRBV5-1 combines with J gene TRBJ1-3; D unclear. CDR1 and CDR2 (germline): SGHRS, YFSETQ. CDR3 length: 15 amino acids. The V and J ends lost 2 bases and 0 bases respectively, with 9 bases between them. The CDR3 bases are TGCGCCAGCAGCTTTGAAACTGGCTCTGGAAACACCATATATTTT. Translating it yields CASSFETGSGNTIYF.

The chain employs TRBV6-1 and TRBJ2-5; D possibly corresponds to TRBD1 (5 bases). This CDR3 spans 15 amino acids. The V gene's germline CDR1 is MNHNS and CDR2 SASEGT. V was pared by 6 bases and J by 0 bases, with 14 bases between. The CDR3 spells CASSATTANQETQYF. The CDR3 region has the DNA TGTGCCAGCAGCGCAACGACAGCCAACCAAGAGACCCAGTACTTC.

This clonotype was detected only a few times. The V gene is TRBV4-2, the J gene TRBJ2-7, with 10 bases fitting TRBD2. J lost 3 bases, V lost 4 bases, and 6 bases had no gene match. From germline, CDR1 is LGHNA and CDR2 YNFKEQ. CDR3 size: 15 residues. The CDR3 nucleotides read TGTGCCAGCAGCCTCGGACTAGCGGAAAACTACGAGCAGTACTTC. Residues: CASSLGLAENYEQYF.

The sample holds a few counts of this clonotype. The rearrangement uses TRBV20-1 and TRBJ2-7, with D unclear. The CDR3 is made up of 15 amino acids. The V and J ends lost 1 base and 6 bases respectively, with 19 bases between them. Germline CDR1 is DFQATT and CDR2 is SNEGSKA (reference sequence). The CDR3 DNA follows: TGCAGTGCTAGAGGTGTATTAGAAACTTCCCCCGAGCAGTACTTC. Protein sequence: CSARGVLETSPEQYF.

V gene TRBV27 combines with J gene TRBJ2-1; 8 nucleotides agree with TRBD2. The CDR3 is made up of 14 amino acids. CDR1 and CDR2 from the germline V gene are MNHEY and SMNVEV (reference sequence). J lost 4 bases, V lost 2 bases, and 1 base had no gene match. CDR3 residues: CASSLGTSYNEQFF. The DNA of the CDR3 is TGTGCCAGCAGTTTAGGGACTAGTTACAATGAGCAGTTCTTC.

The chain links TRBV20-1 to TRBJ2-7; TRBD2 matches 10 bases. V trimming: 1 base; J trimming: 0 bases; junction bases outside the gene matches: 12. CDR1 and CDR2 (germline): DFQATT, SNEGSKA (reference sequence). The CDR3 runs to 18 residues. CDR3 residues: CSARVSTLAGALSYEQYF. The CDR3 DNA sequence: TGCAGTGCTAGAGTTTCTACTCTAGCGGGGGCCCTCTCCTACGAGCAGTACTTC.

The V call is TRBV27, the J call TRBJ2-1, with a weak D call TRBD1 (6 bases). CDR3 length: 14 amino acids. Trimming took 8 bases from V and 5 from J, leaving 16 bases between them. The germline V gene encodes CDR1 MNHEY and CDR2 SMNVEV (reference sequence). Written as DNA, the CDR3 is TGTGCCAGCGGTGTGGGGACAAGTGACAATGAGCAGTTCTTC. This encodes CASGVGTSDNEQFF.

A single count supports this clonotype. This sequence joins TRBV27 and TRBJ2-7; TRBD2 matches 8 bases. Germline trimming cut 2 bases from V and 0 bases from J; bases unmatched to any gene: 6. The germline gives CDR1 MNHEY, CDR2 SMNVEV (reference sequence). The length of the CDR3 is 16 residues. As DNA, the CDR3 is TGTGCCAGCAGTTTACGGGGGGGGCTGCCCTCCTACGAGCAGTACTTC. Translating gives CASSLRGGLPSYEQYF.

V usage is TRBV28 and J usage is TRBJ1-5; 8 nucleotides align to TRBD1. Unmatched junction bases numbered 3, after V lost 3 bases and J lost 5 bases. This CDR3 is built from 14 residues. CDR1 is MDHEN and CDR2 is SYDVKM in the germline V gene. The CDR3 DNA is TGTGCCAGCAGTTTTGACAGGGGCGATCAGCCCCAGCATTTT. As protein: CASSFDRGDQPQHF. The full variable domain, its missing parts supplied by reference TRBV28 and TRBJ1-5, is DVKVTQSSRYLVKRTGEKVFLECVQDMDHENMFWYRQDPGLGLRLIYFSYDVKMKEKGDIPEGYSVSREKKERFSLILESASTNQTSMYLCASSFDRGDQPQHFGDGTRLSIL.

This clonotype was recorded many times. This chain links TRBV29-1 with TRBJ2-1; TRBD2 is a possible D gene (6 bases). The CDR3 is 14 residues long. CDR1 is SQVTM, CDR2 ANQGSEA, per germline. Deletions cut 7 bases from V and 4 bases from J, with 17 bases between. CDR3 loop: CSANGLGGYNEQFF. In nucleotides, the CDR3 is TGCAGCGCGAACGGACTCGGGGGATACAATGAGCAGTTCTTC.

The chain employs TRBV7-9 and TRBJ2-5; the D is unclear. Germline loops: CDR1 SEHNR, CDR2 FQNEAQ (reference sequence). Between the trimmed V and J ends, which lost 5 bases and 1 base, there was a span of 5 bases. This CDR3 comprises 12 residues. The CDR3, as DNA: TGTGCCAGCAGCAATCTCCAAGAGACCCAGTACTTC. Its translation: CASSNLQETQYF. The full variable domain, rest sourced from reference TRBV7-9 and TRBJ2-5, is DTGVSQNPRHKITKRGQNVTFRCDPISEHNRLYWYRQTLGQGPEFLTYFQNEAQLEKSRLLSDRFSAERPKGSFSTLEIQRTEQGDSAMYLCASSNLQETQYFGPGTRLLVL.

The sample holds a few counts of this clonotype. The chain employs TRBV20-1 and TRBJ1-2; D remains unclear. The CDR3 is 13 residues long. The germline CDR1 and CDR2 sequences are DFQATT and SNEGSKA (reference sequence). Trimming removed 0 bases from V and 8 bases from J, with 13 bases in between. The CDR3 region is CSARDRLGGGYTF. CDR3 bases: TGCAGTGCTAGAGATCGACTTGGAGGAGGCTACACCTTC.

This chain joins TRBV6-2 or TRBV6-3 and TRBJ2-1; possible D gene TRBD1, 5 bases. The CDR3 sequence is 15 residues long. The V gene lost 0 bases and the J gene lost 5 bases, with 11 bases spanning the gap. Germline CDR1 reads MNHEY; CDR2 reads SVGEGT. The CDR3 DNA sequence: TGTGCCAGCAGTTACTCCCCGTGGGGCGACAATGAGCAGTTCTTC. Protein: CASSYSPWGDNEQFF.

This clonotype was counted only a few times. The rearrangement links TRBV11-1 to TRBJ2-5; D perhaps matches TRBD1 (6 bases). This CDR3 has 18 residues. Germline V gene data show CDR1 as SGHAT and CDR2 as FQDESV (reference sequence). The V and J ends lost 5 bases and 0 bases respectively, with 22 bases between them. Here the CDR3 reads CASSPPQGSGPYQETQYF. CDR3 DNA sequence: TGTGCCAGCAGCCCCCCTCAGGGGAGCGGACCGTACCAAGAGACCCAGTACTTC.

The table lists this clonotype with a few counts. The CDR3 loop is CASSLDPSHPQHF. The DNA of the CDR3 is TGTGCCAGCAGCTTGGACCCCTCTCACCCCCAGCATTTT. The gene calls are TRBV7-8 and TRBJ1-5; no firm D call. The V and J ends lost 3 bases and 10 bases respectively, with 13 bases between them. The CDR3 loop spans 13 amino acids. The V gene's germline CDR1 is SGHVS and CDR2 FQNEAQ.

This chain uses TRBV6-2 or TRBV6-3 with TRBJ2-1; a weak D match, TRBD1 (5 bases). Germline CDR1 reads MNHEY; CDR2 reads SVGEGT. Deletions cut 2 bases from V and 0 bases from J, with 14 bases between. This CDR3 region has 17 residues. The CDR3 DNA reads TGTGCCAGCAGTTACCCGATTCTAGGGGCCTCCTACAATGAGCAGTTCTTC. This gives the protein CASSYPILGASYNEQFF.

The genes are TRBV6-2 or TRBV6-3 and TRBJ1-1; a weak D match, TRBD1 (5 bases). CDR1 and CDR2 (germline): MNHEY, SVGEGT. There are 13 residues in the CDR3. Trimming removed 7 bases from V and 0 bases from J, with 9 bases in between. The CDR3 DNA sequence: TGTGCCAGCATCAAGGGACTGAACACTGAAGCTTTCTTT. It translates to CASIKGLNTEAFF.

This clonotype showed up just a few times. V usage is TRBV11-3 and J usage is TRBJ2-5; 7 positions match TRBD2. V shed 3 bases, J shed 0 bases, and the junction held 4 bases outside the gene matches. This CDR3 comprises 15 residues. CDR1 is SGHNT, CDR2 YENEEA, per germline. The CDR3 reads CASSLRESYQETQYF. In DNA form, the CDR3 reads TGTGCCAGCAGCTTGCGGGAGTCGTACCAAGAGACCCAGTACTTC.